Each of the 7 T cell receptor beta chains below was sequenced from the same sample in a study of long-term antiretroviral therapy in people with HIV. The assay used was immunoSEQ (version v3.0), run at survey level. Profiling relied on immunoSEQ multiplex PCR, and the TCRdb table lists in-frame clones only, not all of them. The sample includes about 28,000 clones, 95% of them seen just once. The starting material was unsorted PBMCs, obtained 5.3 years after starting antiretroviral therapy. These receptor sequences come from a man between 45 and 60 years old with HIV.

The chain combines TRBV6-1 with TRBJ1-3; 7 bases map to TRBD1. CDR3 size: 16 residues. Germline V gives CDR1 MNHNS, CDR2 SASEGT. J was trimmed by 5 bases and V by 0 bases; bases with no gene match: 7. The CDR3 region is CASSEAVLGGRNTIYF. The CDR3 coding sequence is TGTGCCAGCAGTGAAGCAGTGCTAGGGGGCCGAAACACCATATATTTT.

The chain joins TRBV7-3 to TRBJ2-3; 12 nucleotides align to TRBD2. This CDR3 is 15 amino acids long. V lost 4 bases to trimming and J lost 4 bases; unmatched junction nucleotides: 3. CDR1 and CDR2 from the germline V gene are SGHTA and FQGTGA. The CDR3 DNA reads TGTGCCAGCAGCTCTAGCGGGGGGGCGGCAGATACGCAGTATTTT. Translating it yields CASSSSGGAADTQYF.

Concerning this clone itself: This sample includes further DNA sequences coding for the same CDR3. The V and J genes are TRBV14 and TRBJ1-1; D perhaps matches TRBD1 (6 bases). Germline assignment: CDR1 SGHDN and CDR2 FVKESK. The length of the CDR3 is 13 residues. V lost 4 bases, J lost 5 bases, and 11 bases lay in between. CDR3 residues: CASSRSQGTEAFF. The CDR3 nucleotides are TGTGCCAGCAGCCGATCCCAGGGGACTGAAGCTTTCTTT.

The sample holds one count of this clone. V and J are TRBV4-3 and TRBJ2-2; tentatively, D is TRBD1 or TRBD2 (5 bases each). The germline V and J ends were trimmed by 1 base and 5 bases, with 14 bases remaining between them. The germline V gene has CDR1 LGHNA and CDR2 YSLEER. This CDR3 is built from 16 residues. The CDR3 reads CASSQVEGPATGELFF. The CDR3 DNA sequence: TGCGCCAGCAGCCAAGTTGAGGGGCCCGCTACCGGGGAGCTGTTTTTT.

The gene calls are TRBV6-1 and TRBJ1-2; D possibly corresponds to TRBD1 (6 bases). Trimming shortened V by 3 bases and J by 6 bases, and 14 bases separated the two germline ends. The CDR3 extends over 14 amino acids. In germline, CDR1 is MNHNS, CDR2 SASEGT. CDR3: CASSESQGVDGYTF. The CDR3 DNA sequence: TGTGCCAGCAGTGAGTCACAGGGAGTCGATGGCTACACCTTC.

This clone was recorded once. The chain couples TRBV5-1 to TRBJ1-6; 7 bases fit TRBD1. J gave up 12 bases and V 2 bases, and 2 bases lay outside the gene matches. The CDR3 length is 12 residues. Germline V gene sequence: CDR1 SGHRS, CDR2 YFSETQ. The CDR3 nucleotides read TGCGCCAGCAGCTTTGGGACAGAACCCCTCCACTTT. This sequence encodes CASSFGTEPLHF.

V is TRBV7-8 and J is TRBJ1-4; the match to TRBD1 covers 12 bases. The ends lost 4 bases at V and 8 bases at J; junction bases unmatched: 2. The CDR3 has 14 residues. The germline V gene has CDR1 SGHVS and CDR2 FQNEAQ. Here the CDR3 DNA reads TGTGCCAGCAGCTGGGACAGGGGGCGCGAAAAACTGTTTTTT. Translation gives CASSWDRGREKLFF.